The clone carrying this T cell receptor beta chain was recorded at least ten times. Its target is not known. In TCRdb, the multiplex PCR reads were re-called with MiXCR into one record per CDR3 protein. The data show about 150,000 distinct CDR3 sequences, 20% to 25% seen once. The lymph nodes were axillary draining lymph nodes from breast cancer patients. This record comes from a study of breast tumors, draining lymph nodes, adjacent tissues. Between the trimmed V and J ends, which lost 6 bases and 7 bases, there was a span of 25 bases. Germline V CDR1 and CDR2: MNHNS, SASEGT. The CDR3 covers 16 residues. Points from the study as a whole: Data fit most tumor T cells coming from lymph node, expanding in tumor. The lymph node origin of tumor T cells was framed as consistent with a hypothesis, not demonstrated. Tumor TCR diversity was below lymph nodes but above nontumor tissue. Tumor and nontumor repertoires were significantly more similar in luminal-like than in basal-like breast cancer.

This receptor was identified in a female donor with breast cancer. Some clones in this sample may be carry-over from other donors' samples. V gene TRBV6-1 combines with J gene TRBJ2-7; D may be TRBD2 (5 bases). Sequenced input: axillary lymph node tissue. As DNA, the CDR3 is TGTGCCAGCAGCCCCCCCCTAGGGAGAGGCGACCCTGAGCAGTACTTC. It translates to CASSPPLGRGDPEQYF.